This T cell receptor (beta chain) was profiled in a study of spatial heterogeneity in lung cancer. Study overall: Consistent detection of more beta-chain than alpha-chain sequences was observed. An average of more than ten raw reads was observed per unique TCR and UMI combination. Study-level points and caveats: Circulating ubiquitous expanded tumor TCRs were observed more frequently at resection than at follow-up.

All TCR cDNA molecules were individually tagged with a unique molecular identifier. In TCRdb, the 5' RACE reads were re-called with MiXCR into one record per CDR3 protein. The data hold around 12,000 distinct CDR3 sequences, with around 15% observed a single time. Germline-derived CDR1 and CDR2 are SGHVS and FQNEAQ. This CDR3 is 17 amino acids long. V was cut by 0 bases and J by 0 bases, with 15 bases left in between. As for time point: sample taken at primary tumor resection. Whole RNA from tumor, nontumor lung or frozen PBMC was sequenced unsorted. This clonotype appeared many times. Antigen unknown. Sequenced here: PBMCs, sampled at surgery. The chain recombines TRBV7-8 with TRBJ2-7, with D perhaps given as TRBD1 or TRBD2 (5 bases each). The clonotype was recovered from a male donor with early-stage non-small cell lung cancer. CDR3 sequence: CASSLALTGTISYEQYF. Written as DNA, the CDR3 is TGTGCCAGCAGCTTAGCCCTGACCGGGACCATCTCCTACGAGCAGTACTTC.